This T cell receptor (beta chain) was documented in a study of T cell clones after liver transplantation. This clone came up a few times. TCRdb's copy holds only in-frame clones and misses some; the assay was immunoSEQ multiplex PCR. Among roughly 70,000 clones, about nine tenths were seen once, and the ten largest hold less than 3%. With V trimmed by 4 bases and J by 4 bases, 1 base remained unmatched. The CDR3 loop spans 13 amino acids. CDR1 and CDR2 from the germline V gene are MDHEN and SYDVKM. This receptor was taken from a human donor who received a liver transplant. The chain carries TRBV28 and TRBJ1-2, with 9 bases lining up with TRBD1. Sequenced material: CD4+ T cells from blood, taken before liver transplant. This CDR3 is CASSWDRAYGYTF. The CDR3 DNA follows: TGTGCCAGCAGTTGGGACAGGGCCTATGGCTACACCTTC.